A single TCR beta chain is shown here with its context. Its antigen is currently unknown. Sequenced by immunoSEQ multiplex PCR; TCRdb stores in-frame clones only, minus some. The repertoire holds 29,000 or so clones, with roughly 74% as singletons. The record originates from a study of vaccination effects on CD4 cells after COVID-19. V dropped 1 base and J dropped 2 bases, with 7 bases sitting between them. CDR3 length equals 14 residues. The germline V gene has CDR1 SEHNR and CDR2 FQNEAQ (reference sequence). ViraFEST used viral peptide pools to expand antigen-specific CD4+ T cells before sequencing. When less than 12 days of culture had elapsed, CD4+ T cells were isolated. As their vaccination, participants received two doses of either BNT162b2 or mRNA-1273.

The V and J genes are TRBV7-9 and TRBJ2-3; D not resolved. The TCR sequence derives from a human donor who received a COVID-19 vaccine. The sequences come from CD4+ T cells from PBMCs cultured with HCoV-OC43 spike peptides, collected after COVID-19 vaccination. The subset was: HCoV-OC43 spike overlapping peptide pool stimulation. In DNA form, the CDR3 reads TGTGCCAGCAGCTTAGGCGGAAACACAGATACGCAGTATTTT. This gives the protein CASSLGGNTDTQYF.